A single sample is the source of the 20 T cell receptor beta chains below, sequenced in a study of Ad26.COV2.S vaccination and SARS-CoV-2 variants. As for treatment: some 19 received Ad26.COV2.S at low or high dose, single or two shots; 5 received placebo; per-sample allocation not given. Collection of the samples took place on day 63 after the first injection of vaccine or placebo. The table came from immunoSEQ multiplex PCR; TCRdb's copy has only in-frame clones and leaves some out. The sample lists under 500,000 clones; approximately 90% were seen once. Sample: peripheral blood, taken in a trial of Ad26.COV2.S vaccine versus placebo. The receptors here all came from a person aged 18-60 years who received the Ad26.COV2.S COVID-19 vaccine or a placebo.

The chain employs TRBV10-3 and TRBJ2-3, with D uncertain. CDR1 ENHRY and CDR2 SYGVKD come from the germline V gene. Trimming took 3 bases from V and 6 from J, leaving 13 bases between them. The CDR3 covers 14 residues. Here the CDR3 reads CAISEPPVGDTQYF. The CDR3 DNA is TGTGCCATCAGTGAACCCCCGGTAGGTGATACGCAGTATTTT.

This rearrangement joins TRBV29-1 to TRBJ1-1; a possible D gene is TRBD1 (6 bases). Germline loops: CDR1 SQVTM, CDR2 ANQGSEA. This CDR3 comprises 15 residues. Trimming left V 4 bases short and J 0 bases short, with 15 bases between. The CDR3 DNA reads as TGCAGCGTTGTCCCCAGGGGACTGATGAACACTGAAGCTTTCTTT. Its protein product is CSVVPRGLMNTEAFF.

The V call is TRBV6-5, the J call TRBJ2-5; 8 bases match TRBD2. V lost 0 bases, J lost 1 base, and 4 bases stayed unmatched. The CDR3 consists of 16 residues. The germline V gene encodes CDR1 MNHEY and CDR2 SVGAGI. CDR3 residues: CASSYSSGGFQETQYF. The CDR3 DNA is TGTGCCAGCAGTTACTCGAGCGGGGGTTTCCAAGAGACCCAGTACTTC.

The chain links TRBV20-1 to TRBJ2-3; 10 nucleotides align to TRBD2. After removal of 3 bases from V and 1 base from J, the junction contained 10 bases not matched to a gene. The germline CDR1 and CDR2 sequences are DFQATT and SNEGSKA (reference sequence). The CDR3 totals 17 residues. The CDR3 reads CSASGYTGLAGTDTQYF. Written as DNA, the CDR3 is TGCAGTGCTAGTGGCTACACCGGACTAGCGGGCACAGATACGCAGTATTTT.

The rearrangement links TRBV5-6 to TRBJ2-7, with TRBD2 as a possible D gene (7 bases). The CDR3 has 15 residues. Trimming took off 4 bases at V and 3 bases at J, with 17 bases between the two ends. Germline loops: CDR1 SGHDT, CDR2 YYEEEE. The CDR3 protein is CASSKGGMIGYEQYF. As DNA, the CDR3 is TGTGCCAGCAGCAAGGGGGGGATGATCGGCTACGAGCAGTACTTC.

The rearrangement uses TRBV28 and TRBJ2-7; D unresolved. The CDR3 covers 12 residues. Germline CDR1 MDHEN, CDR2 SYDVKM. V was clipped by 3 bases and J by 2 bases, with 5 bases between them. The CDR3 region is CASSLRPYEQYF. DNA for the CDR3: TGTGCCAGCAGTTTGCGACCCTACGAGCAGTACTTC.

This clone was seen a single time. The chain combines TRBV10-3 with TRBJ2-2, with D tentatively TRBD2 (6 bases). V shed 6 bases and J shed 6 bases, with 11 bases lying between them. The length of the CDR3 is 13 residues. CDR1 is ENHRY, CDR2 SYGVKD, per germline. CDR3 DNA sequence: TGTGCCATCAGACGCGGGGAGTCCGGGGAGCTGTTTTTT. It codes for CAIRRGESGELFF.

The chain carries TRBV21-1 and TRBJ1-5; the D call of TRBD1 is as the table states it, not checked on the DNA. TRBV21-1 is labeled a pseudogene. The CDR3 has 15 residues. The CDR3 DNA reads TGTGCCAGCAGCAGGGACAGGGATAGCAATCAGCCCCAGCATTTT. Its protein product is CASSRDRDSNQPQHF.

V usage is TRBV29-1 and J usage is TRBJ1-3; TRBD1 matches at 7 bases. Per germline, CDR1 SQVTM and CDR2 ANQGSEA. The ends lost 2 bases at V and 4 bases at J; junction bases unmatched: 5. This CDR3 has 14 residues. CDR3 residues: CSVESTGLGNTIYF. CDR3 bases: TGCAGCGTTGAATCGACAGGGTTAGGAAACACCATATATTTT.

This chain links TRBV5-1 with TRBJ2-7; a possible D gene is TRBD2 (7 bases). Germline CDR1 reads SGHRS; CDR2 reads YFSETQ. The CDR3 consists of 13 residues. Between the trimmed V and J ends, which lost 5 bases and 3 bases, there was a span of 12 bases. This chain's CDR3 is CASSGGDNYEQYF. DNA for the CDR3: TGCGCCAGCAGTGGGGGGGACAACTACGAGCAGTACTTC.

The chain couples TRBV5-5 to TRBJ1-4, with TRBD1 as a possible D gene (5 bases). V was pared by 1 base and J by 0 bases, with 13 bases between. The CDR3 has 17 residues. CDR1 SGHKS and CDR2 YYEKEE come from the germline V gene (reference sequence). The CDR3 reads CASSLLRGSATNEKLFF. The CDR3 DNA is TGTGCCAGCAGCTTGCTTCGGGGCAGTGCAACTAATGAAAAACTGTTTTTT.

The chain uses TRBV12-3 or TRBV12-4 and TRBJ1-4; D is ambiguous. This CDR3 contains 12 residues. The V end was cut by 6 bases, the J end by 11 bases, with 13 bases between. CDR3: CASSAPTGKLFF. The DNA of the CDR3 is TGTGCCAGCAGCGCCCCCACGGGGAAACTGTTTTTT.

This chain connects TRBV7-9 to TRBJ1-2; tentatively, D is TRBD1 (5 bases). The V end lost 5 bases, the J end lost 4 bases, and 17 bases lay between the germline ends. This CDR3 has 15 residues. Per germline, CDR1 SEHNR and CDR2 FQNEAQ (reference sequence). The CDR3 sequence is CASSPTLGVSYGYTF. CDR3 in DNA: TGTGCCAGCAGCCCCACATTGGGGGTGTCCTATGGCTACACCTTC.

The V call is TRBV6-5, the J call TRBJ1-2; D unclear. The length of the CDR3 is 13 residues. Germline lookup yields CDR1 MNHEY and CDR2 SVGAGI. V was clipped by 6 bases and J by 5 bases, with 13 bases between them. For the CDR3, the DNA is TGTGCCAGCAGCCCGATATTAAATTATGGCTACACCTTC. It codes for CASSPILNYGYTF.

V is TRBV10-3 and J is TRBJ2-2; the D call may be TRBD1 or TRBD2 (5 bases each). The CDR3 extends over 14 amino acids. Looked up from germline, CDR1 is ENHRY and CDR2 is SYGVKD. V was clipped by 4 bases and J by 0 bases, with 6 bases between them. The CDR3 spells CAISGGSNTGELFF. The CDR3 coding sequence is TGTGCCATCAGTGGGGGGTCGAACACCGGGGAGCTGTTTTTT.

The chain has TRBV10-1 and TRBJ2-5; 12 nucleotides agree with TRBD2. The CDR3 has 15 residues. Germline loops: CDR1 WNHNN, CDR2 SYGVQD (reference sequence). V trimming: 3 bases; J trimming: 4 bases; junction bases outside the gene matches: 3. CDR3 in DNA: TGCGCCAGCAGTGACGGGACTAGCGGGTCAGAGACCCAGTACTTC. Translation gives CASSDGTSGSETQYF.

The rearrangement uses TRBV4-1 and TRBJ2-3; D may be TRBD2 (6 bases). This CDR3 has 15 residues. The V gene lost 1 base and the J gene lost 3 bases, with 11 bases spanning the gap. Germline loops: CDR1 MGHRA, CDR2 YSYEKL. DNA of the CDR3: TGCGCCAGCAGCCAAGTATCTCTAGCGACAGATACGCAGTATTTT. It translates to CASSQVSLATDTQYF.

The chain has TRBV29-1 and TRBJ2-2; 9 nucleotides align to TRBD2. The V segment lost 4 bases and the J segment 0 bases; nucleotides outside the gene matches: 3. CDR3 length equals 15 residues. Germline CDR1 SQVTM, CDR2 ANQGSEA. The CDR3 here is CSVASGDTNTGELFF. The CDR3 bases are TGCAGCGTTGCTAGCGGGGACACGAACACCGGGGAGCTGTTTTTT.

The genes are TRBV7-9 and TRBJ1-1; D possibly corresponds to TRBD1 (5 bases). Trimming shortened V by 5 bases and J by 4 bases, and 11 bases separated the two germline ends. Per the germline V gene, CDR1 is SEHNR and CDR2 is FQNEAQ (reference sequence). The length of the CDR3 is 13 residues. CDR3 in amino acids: CASSPAGFTEAFF. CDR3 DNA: TGTGCCAGCAGCCCAGCAGGGTTCACTGAAGCTTTCTTT.

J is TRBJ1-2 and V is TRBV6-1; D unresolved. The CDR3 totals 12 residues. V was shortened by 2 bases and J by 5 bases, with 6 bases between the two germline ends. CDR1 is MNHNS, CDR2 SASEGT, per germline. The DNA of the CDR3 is TGTGCCAGCAGTGAAACTGGGTATGGCTACACCTTC. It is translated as CASSETGYGYTF.